The clone carrying this T cell receptor (beta chain) was found many times. Its antigen is unidentified. Amplification targeted the TCR beta CDR3 regions, with RNA transcripts as the source material. RT-PCR in the first round used HTBI primers; a second-round multiplex PCR followed. TCRdb re-derived calls from the multiplex PCR reads in MiXCR, one entry per CDR3 protein. The sample shows about 740,000 distinct CDR3 sequences, roughly two fifths of them seen only once. The entry originates in a study of Graves' ophthalmopathy and Graves' hyperthyroidism. General study results and limits: Blood shared most expanded thyroid clonotypes above 0.001 frequency.

CDR1 is SQVTM, CDR2 ANQGSEA, per germline. V gave up 7 bases and J gave up 5 bases; unmatched junction bases: 13. The CDR3 runs to 15 residues. What was sequenced was peripheral blood. This sequence was found in an adult man with Graves' ophthalmopathy. This chain connects TRBV29-1 to TRBJ2-5, with 10 bases lining up with TRBD1. As DNA, the CDR3 is TGCAGCGCTCGGGACAGGGGTGGGCAGTGGGAGACCCAGTACTTC. Amino acids: CSARDRGGQWETQYF.